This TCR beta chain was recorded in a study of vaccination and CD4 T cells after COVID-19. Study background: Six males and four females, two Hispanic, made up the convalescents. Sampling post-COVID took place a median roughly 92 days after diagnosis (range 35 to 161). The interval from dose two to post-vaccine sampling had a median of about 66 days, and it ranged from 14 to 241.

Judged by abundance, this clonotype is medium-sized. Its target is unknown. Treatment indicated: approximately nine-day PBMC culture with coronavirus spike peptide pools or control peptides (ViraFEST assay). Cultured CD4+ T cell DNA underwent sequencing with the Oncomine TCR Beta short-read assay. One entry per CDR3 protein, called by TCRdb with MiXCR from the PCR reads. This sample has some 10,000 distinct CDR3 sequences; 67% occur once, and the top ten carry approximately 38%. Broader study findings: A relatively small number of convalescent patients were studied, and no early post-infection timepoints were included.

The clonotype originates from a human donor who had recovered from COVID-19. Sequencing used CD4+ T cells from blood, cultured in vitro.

For the CDR3, the DNA is TGCGCCAGCAGCACAGAGGGGCTTTATTGGGGAACTGAAGCTTTCTTT. It codes for CASSTEGLYWGTEAFF. The rearrangement joins TRBV5-1 to TRBJ1-1; D possibly corresponds to TRBD1 (5 bases). CDR1 is SGHRS, CDR2 YFSETQ, per germline. Trimming left V 4 bases short and J 5 bases short, with 21 bases between. The CDR3 has 16 residues.